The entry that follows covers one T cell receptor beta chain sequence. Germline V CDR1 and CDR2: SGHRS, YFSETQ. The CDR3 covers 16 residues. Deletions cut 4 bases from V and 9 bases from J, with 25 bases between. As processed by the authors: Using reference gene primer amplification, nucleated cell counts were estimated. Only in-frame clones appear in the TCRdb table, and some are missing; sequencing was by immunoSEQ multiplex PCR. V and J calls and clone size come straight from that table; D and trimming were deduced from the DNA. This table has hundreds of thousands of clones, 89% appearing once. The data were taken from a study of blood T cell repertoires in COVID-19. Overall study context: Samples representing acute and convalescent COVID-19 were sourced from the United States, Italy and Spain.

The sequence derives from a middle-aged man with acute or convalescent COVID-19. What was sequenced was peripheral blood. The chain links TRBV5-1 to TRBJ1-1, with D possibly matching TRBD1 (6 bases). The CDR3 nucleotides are TGCGCCAGCAGCCTGACAGTGGCAGGGGAAGAATCTAAAGCTTTCTTT. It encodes CASSLTVAGEESKAFF.